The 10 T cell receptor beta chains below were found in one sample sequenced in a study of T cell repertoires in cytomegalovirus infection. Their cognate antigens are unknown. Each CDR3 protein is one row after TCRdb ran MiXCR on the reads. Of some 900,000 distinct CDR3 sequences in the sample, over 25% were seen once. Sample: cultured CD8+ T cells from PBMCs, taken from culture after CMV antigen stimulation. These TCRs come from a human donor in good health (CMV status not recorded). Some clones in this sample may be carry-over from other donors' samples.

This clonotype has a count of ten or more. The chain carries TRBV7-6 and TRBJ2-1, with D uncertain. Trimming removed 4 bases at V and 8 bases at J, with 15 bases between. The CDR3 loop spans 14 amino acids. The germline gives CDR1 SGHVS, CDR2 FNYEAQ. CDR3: CASSSRRQVDEQFF. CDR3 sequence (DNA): TGTGCCAGCAGCTCCCGACGGCAGGTCGATGAGCAGTTCTTC.

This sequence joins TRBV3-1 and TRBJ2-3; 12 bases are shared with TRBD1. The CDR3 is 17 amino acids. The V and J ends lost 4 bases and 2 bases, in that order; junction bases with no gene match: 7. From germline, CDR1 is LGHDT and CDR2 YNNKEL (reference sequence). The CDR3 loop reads CASSPLGQGALTDTQYF. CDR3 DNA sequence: TGTGCCAGCAGCCCCCTGGGACAGGGGGCCCTCACAGATACGCAGTATTTT.

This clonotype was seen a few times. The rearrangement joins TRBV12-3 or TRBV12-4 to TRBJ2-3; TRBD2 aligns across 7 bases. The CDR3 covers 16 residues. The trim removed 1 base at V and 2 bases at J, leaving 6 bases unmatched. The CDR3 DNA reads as TGTGCCAGCAGTTTAGTAGGCGGGGGACCCACAGATACGCAGTATTTT. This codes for CASSLVGGGPTDTQYF.

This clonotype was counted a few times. CDR3 DNA: TGTGCCAGCAGTGACCTCTCCACAGGCCCGCAAGAGACCCAGTACTTC. Translation gives CASSDLSTGPQETQYF. The chain has TRBV2 and TRBJ2-5; possibly TRBD1 for D (5 bases). The CDR3 sequence is 16 residues long. Looked up from germline, CDR1 is SNHLY and CDR2 is FYNNEI. Between the trimmed V and J ends, which lost 3 bases and 2 bases, there was a span of 16 bases.

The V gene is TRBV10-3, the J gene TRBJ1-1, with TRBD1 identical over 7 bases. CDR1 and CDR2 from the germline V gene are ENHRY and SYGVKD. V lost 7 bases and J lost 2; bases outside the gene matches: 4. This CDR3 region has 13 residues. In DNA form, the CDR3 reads TGTGCCATCAACCCAGGGGGAAACACTGAAGCTTTCTTT. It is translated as CAINPGGNTEAFF.

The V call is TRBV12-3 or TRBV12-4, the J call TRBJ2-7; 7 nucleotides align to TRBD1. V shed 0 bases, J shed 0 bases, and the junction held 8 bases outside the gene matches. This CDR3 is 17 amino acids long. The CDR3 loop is CASSLARDRLLSYEQYF. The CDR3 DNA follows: TGTGCCAGCAGTTTAGCTCGGGACAGACTGCTCTCCTACGAGCAGTACTTC.

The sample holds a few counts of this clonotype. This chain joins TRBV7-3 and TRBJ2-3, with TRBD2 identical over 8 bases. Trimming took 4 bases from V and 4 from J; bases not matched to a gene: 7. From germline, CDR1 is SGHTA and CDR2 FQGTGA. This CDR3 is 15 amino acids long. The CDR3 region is CASSSEGLVPDTQYF. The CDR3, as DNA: TGTGCCAGCAGCTCAGAGGGACTAGTTCCAGATACGCAGTATTTT.

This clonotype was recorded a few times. CDR3 amino acids: CASSAGVEQYF. CDR3 nucleotide sequence: TGTGCCAGCTCCGCCGGGGTCGAGCAGTACTTC. This chain uses TRBV27 with TRBJ2-7; TRBD2 is a possible D gene (5 bases). The ends were cut back, 8 bases at V and 6 bases at J, with 11 bases in the middle. Germline CDR1 and CDR2: MNHEY and SMNVEV (reference sequence). The CDR3 sequence is 11 residues long.

The CDR3, as DNA: TGTGCCAGCAGTTTCCGAGGGGGCGTTACTAACTATGGCTACACCTTC. Residues: CASSFRGGVTNYGYTF. V is TRBV27 and J is TRBJ1-2, with 7 bases matching TRBD1. Looked up from germline, CDR1 is MNHEY and CDR2 is SMNVEV (reference sequence). V shed 3 bases, J shed 0 bases, and the junction held 7 bases outside the gene matches. The CDR3 has 16 amino acids.

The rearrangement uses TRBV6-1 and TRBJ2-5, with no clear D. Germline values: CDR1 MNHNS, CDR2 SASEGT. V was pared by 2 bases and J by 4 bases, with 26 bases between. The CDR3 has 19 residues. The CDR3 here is CASSESDIGLSLYRETQYF. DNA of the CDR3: TGTGCCAGCAGTGAATCAGACATCGGCCTATCCCTCTATCGAGAGACCCAGTACTTC.